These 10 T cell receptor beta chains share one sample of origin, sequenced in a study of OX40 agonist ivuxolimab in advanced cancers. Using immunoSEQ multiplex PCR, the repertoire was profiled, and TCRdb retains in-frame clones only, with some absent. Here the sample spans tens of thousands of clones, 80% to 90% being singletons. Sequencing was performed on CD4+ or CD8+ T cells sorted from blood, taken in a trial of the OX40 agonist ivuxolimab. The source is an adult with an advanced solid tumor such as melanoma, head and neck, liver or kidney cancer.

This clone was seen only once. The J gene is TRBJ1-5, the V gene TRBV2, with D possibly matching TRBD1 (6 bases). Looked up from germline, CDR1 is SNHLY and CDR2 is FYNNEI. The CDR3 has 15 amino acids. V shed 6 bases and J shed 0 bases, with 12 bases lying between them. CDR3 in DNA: TGTGCCAGCAGCCTGGACAGTCTTAGCAATCAGCCCCAGCATTTT. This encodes CASSLDSLSNQPQHF.

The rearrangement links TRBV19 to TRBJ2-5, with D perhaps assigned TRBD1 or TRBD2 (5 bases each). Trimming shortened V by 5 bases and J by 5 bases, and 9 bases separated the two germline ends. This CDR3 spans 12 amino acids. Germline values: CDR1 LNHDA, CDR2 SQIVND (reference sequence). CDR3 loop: CASSPEGETQYF. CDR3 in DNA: TGTGCCAGTAGTCCCGAGGGGGAGACCCAGTACTTC.

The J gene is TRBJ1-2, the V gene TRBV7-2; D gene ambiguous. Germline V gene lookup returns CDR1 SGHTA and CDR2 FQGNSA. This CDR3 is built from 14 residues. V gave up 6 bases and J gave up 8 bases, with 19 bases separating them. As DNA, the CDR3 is TGTGCCAGCAGTTCTCTTTGGACCCTGGGAGGCTACACCTTC. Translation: CASSSLWTLGGYTF. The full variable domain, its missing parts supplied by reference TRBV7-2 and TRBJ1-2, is GAGVSQSPSNKVTEKGKDVELRCDPISGHTALYWYRQSLGQGLEFLIYFQGNSAPDKSGLPSDRFSAERTGGSVSTLTIQRTQQEDSAVYLCASSSLWTLGGYTFGSGTRLTVV.

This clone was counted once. As DNA, the CDR3 is TGTGCCAGCAGTCCATCCGGGACTGACTACGAGCAGTACTTC. This translates into CASSPSGTDYEQYF. The chain links TRBV6-6 to TRBJ2-7, with D possibly being TRBD2 (6 bases). V was shortened by 5 bases and J by 3 bases, with 14 bases between the two germline ends. Per the germline V gene, CDR1 is MNHNY and CDR2 is SVGAGI (reference sequence). The CDR3 covers 14 residues.

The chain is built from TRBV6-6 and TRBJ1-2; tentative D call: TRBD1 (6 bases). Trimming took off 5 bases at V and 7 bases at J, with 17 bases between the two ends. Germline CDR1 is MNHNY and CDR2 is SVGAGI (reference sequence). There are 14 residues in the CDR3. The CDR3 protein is CASSNSYRVGGYTF. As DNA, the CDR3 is TGTGCCAGCAGTAATTCATACAGGGTGGGTGGCTACACCTTC.

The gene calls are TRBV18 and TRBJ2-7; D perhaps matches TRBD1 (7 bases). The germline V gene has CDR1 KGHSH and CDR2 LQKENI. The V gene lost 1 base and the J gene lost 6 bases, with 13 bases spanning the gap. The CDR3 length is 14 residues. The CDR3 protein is CASSPQEGAVEQYF. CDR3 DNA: TGTGCCAGCTCACCACAGGAGGGGGCGGTCGAGCAGTACTTC.

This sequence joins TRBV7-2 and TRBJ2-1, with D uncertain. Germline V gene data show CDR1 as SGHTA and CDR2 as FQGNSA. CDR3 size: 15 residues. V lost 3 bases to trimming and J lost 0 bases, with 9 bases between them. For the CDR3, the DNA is TGTGCCAGCAGCTTGGGCTTGAGCTCCTACAATGAGCAGTTCTTC. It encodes CASSLGLSSYNEQFF.

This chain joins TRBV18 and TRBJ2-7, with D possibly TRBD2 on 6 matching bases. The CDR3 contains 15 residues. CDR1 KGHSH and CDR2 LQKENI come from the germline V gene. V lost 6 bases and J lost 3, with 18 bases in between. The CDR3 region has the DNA TGTGCCAGCTCCCGGGGGTTGGGCGACGTCTACGAGCAGTACTTC. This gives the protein CASSRGLGDVYEQYF.

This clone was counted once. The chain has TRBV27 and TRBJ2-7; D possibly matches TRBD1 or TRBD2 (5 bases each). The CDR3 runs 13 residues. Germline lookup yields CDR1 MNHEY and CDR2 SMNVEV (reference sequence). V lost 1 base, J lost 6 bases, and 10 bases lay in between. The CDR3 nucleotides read TGTGCCAGCAGTTTATTGCAGGGAGCCGAGCAGTACTTC. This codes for CASSLLQGAEQYF.

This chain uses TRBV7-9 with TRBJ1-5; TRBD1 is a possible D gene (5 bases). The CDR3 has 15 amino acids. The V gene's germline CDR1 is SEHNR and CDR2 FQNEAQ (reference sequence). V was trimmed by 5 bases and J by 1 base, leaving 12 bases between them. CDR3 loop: CASSPQWGSNQPQHF. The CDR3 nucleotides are TGTGCCAGCAGCCCCCAGTGGGGGAGCAATCAGCCCCAGCATTTT.